This entry is about one T cell receptor (beta chain). Antigen specificity is unknown. The data were obtained in a study of cytomegalovirus exposure and HLA in healthy donors. Looking at the study overall: Unique TCRs from HLA-typed donors, 65 million to 85 million of them, were held in an early data release. When 350 to 500 donors were genotyped, roughly 80% of them were found to fall in the Caucasian-associated ancestry cluster.

PCR involved 60 Vbeta and 13 Jbeta primers. In the original analysis: Approximately 78 million unique TCR beta chains, roughly 11 million of them shared, were counted by a later analysis. Sequencing used immunoSEQ multiplex PCR; TCRdb keeps in-frame clones, though not all of them. For V, J and clone size, that table is used; D and trimming come from the DNA. Here the sample spans 95,000 to 100,000 clones, around 73% being singletons. General observations from the study: Among donors in an Asian-associated ancestry cluster, a later analysis reportedly found fewer N-insertions than the approximately 700-donor mean.

The sample was PBMCs. The TCR sequence derives from a man between 35 and 55 years old in good health and CMV-seronegative.

The CDR3 coding sequence is TGTGCCAGCAGGCCGCGGGAGGGTTCACCCCTCCACTTT. The encoded protein is CASRPREGSPLHF. This rearrangement joins TRBV6-6 to TRBJ1-6; no definite D call. Trimming shortened V by 6 bases and J by 9 bases, and 12 bases separated the two germline ends. The CDR3 spans 13 residues. Looked up from germline, CDR1 is MNHNY and CDR2 is SVGAGI (reference sequence).